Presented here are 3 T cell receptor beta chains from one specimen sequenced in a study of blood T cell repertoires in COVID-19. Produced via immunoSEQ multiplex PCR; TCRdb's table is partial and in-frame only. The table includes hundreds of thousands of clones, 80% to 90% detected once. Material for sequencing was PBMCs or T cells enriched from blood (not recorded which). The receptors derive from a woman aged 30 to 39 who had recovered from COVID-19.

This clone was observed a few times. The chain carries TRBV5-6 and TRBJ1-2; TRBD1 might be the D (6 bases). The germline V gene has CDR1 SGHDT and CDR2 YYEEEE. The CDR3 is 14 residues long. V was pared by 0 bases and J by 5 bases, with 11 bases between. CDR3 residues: CASSLGMDSYGYTF. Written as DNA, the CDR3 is TGTGCCAGCAGCTTGGGGATGGACAGTTATGGCTACACCTTC.

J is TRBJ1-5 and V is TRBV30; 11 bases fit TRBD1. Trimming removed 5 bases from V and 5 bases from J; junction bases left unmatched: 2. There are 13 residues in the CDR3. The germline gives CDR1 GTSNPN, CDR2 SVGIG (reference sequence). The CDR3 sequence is CAWGQGAHQPQHF. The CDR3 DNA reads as TGTGCCTGGGGACAGGGGGCCCATCAGCCCCAGCATTTT.

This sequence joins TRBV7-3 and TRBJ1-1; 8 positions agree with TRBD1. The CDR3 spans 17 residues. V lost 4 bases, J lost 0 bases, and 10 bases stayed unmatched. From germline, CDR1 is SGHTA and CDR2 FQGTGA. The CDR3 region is CASSSNSRGLMNTEAFF. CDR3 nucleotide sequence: TGTGCCAGCAGCTCGAACTCCAGGGGGCTCATGAACACTGAAGCTTTCTTT.